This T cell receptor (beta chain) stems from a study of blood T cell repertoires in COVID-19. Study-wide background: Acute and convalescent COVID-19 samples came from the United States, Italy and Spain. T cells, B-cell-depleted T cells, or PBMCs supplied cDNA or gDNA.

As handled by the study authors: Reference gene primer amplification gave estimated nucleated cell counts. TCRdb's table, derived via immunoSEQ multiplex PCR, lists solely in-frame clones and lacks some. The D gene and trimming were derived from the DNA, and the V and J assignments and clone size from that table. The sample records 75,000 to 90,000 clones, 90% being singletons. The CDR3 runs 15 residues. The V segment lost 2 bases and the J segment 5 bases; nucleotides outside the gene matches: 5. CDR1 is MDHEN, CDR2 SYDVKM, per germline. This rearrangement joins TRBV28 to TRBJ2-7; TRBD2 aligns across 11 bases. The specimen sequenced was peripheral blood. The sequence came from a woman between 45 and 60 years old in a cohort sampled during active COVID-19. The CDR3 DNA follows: TGTGCCAGCAGTTTAGGTACTAGCGGGAGACACGAGCAGTACTTC. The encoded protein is CASSLGTSGRHEQYF.